Below, one TCR beta chain is given with its context. Its cognate antigen is unknown. Data came from immunoSEQ multiplex PCR; TCRdb stores just in-frame clones and leaves some out. The sample lists more than 55,000 clones; around 82% were seen once. The sample belongs to a study of OX40 agonist ivuxolimab in advanced cancers. Study background: An anti-OX40 (CD134) antibody with agonistic activity, ivuxolimab, was administered to patients.

On cycle 4 day 1 and cycle 7 day 1, as well as at baseline, blood was sampled. This CDR3 is 15 amino acids long. Germline V lookup: CDR1 LNHDA, CDR2 SQIVND (reference sequence). V was trimmed by 5 bases and J by 0 bases, leaving 11 bases between them. Study-wide results and caveats: Doses of 0.1 to 3.0 mg/kg were accompanied by clonal expansion of CD4+ and CD8+ blood T cells by week 6. In general, CD8+ T cells held more expanded clones than CD4+ did, on average.

The rearrangement links TRBV19 to TRBJ2-1; weak D call: TRBD1 (6 bases). Specimen: CD4+ or CD8+ T cells sorted from blood, collected in a trial of the OX40 agonist ivuxolimab. The TCR comes from an adult with an advanced solid tumor such as melanoma, head and neck, liver or kidney cancer. The CDR3 loop is CASSDDRSSYNEQFF. The CDR3, as DNA: TGTGCCAGTAGTGACGACAGGAGCTCCTACAATGAGCAGTTCTTC.